In its sample, the clone carrying this TCR beta chain was seen once. Here immunoSEQ multiplex PCR was the method, and the copy in TCRdb shows in-frame clones only, minus some. The top ten hold approximately 5.3% of the sample, which has about 66,000 clones, 90% to 95% seen once. The data belong to a study of T cell changes during pregnancy in multiple sclerosis. The germline V gene encodes CDR1 LNHNV and CDR2 YYDKDF (reference sequence). The CDR3 has 17 residues. V was shortened by 0 bases and J by 6 bases, with 20 bases between the two germline ends. The sequences come from CD8+ T cells from peripheral blood mononuclear cells, collected before pregnancy. The chain combines TRBV15 with TRBJ1-1, with D possibly being TRBD1 (6 bases). This TCR derives from a female donor with multiple sclerosis, enrolled in a pregnancy study. CDR3 DNA: TGTGCCACCAGCAGAGATCGTTATTTGGGACAAGACTCTGAAGCTTTCTTT. It codes for CATSRDRYLGQDSEAFF. Based on the CDR3 plus reference TRBV15 and TRBJ1-1, the full variable domain is DAMVIQNPRYQVTQFGKPVTLSCSQTLNHNVMYWYQQKSSQAPKLLFHYYDKDFNNEADTPDNFQSRRPNTSFCFLDIRSPGLGDTAMYLCATSRDRYLGQDSEAFFGQGTRLTVV.